These T cell receptor beta chains were read from a single sample in a study of Tregs in tolerant kidney transplant recipients. Sequencing used immunoSEQ multiplex PCR; TCRdb keeps in-frame clones, though not all of them. This sample carries about 240,000 clones, approximately 83% of them seen once, and the ten largest clones take about 0.68%. Specimen: CD4+ T cells from blood. The receptors were gathered from a human donor in good health. The CDR3 runs from the conserved cysteine through the conserved F or W. D genes are given only for firm matches. Clone size is shown for a subset of rows, as once, few, many or a class of expanded clone.

TRBV23-1,NA,TRBJ2-5,TRBD1,CASSPTRGRVGETQYF,TGCGCCAGCAGTCCCACGAGGGGGCGCGTGGGGGAGACCCAGTACTTC
TRBV18,NA,TRBJ1-4,NA,CASSSTGTMSEKLFF,TGTGCCAGCTCATCTACAGGGACGATGAGTGAAAAACTGTTTTTT
TRBV29-1,NA,TRBJ2-4,TRBD1,CSVGSPRQGAQGIQYF,TGCAGCGTTGGATCCCCCCGACAGGGGGCTCAGGGCATTCAGTACTTC
TRBV2,NA,TRBJ2-3,NA,CASTERRLPTQYF,TGTGCCAGCACTGAGCGCAGGCTCCCTACGCAGTATTTT
TRBV10-3,NA,TRBJ2-3,TRBD2,CASSDGGGQYF,TGTGCCAGCAGTGACGGGGGGGGGCAGTATTTT
TRBV19,NA,TRBJ1-1,NA,CASSIGGLNTEAFF,TGTGCCAGTAGTATTGGGGGGCTTAACACTGAAGCTTTCTTT
TRBV5-1,NA,TRBJ2-2,NA,CASSSSLSGELFF,TGCGCCAGCAGCTCTAGCCTGAGCGGGGAGCTGTTTTTT
TRBV7-2,NA,TRBJ2-7,NA,CASTFVQRSAEQYF,TGTGCCAGCACCTTCGTCCAGCGGAGTGCTGAGCAGTACTTC
TRBV4-1,NA,TRBJ2-7,TRBD2,CASSQDGTSGGRYF,TGCGCCAGCAGCCAAGATGGGACTAGCGGGGGTCGGTACTTC
TRBV5-1,NA,TRBJ1-2,TRBD1,CASSSGTGDYGYTF,TGCGCCAGCAGCTCCGGGACAGGGGACTATGGCTACACCTTC
TRBV30,few,TRBJ1-5,NA,CAWSRGGGGNQPQHF,TGTGCCTGGAGTCGAGGGGGGGGCGGCAATCAGCCCCAGCATTTT
TRBV4-1,NA,TRBJ2-7,NA,CASSQDRMYEQYF,TGCGCCAGCAGCCAAGACAGGATGTACGAGCAGTACTTC
TRBV6-5,NA,TRBJ1-2,TRBD1,CASSPGGYDNYGYTF,TGTGCCAGCAGTCCAGGGGGCTATGATAACTATGGCTACACCTTC
TRBV7-2,NA,TRBJ2-7,NA,CASSLVGSRGTEQYF,TGTGCCAGCAGCTTAGTAGGTAGCAGGGGTACAGAGCAGTACTTC
TRBV6-5,NA,TRBJ2-5,TRBD2,CASSLAGGHRGETQYF,TGTGCCAGCAGTTTAGCGGGAGGGCATCGAGGAGAGACCCAGTACTTC
TRBV5-1,NA,TRBJ2-7,NA,CASSLAQKEYEQYF,TGCGCCAGCAGCTTGGCCCAGAAGGAGTACGAGCAGTACTTC
TRBV18,NA,TRBJ1-2,NA,CASSPLREENGYTF,TGTGCCAGCTCACCACTCAGGGAGGAAAATGGCTACACCTTC
TRBV2,few,TRBJ1-6,NA,CASRESSYNSPLHF,TGTGCCAGCAGGGAGAGCTCCTATAATTCACCCCTCCACTTT
TRBV19,NA,TRBJ2-1,NA,CASSIPGKDHNEQFF,TGTGCCAGTAGTATCCCCGGGAAAGATCACAATGAGCAGTTCTTC
TRBV30,NA,TRBJ1-2,TRBD1,CAWSVGGTGAATF,TGTGCCTGGAGTGTCGGTGGGACAGGGGCGGCCACCTTC
TRBV9,NA,TRBJ1-4,TRBD1,CASRETGGEDWANEKLFF,TGTGCCAGCAGGGAGACAGGGGGTGAAGATTGGGCTAATGAAAAACTGTTTTTT
TRBV5-4,NA,TRBJ2-1,NA,CASSLGNPGTYNEQFF,TGTGCCAGCAGCTTGGGCAACCCAGGGACCTACAATGAGCAGTTCTTC
TRBV18,few,TRBJ2-7,NA,CASSPRGLTSYEQYF,TGTGCCAGCTCCCCCCGGGGATTGACCTCCTACGAGCAGTACTTC
TRBV28,NA,TRBJ2-2,TRBD1,CATQPGTENTGELFF,TGTGCCACCCAACCCGGGACAGAGAACACCGGGGAGCTGTTTTTT
TRBV18,once,TRBJ1-1,NA,CASSPRQANTEAFF,TGTGCCAGCTCACCACGACAGGCGAACACTGAAGCTTTCTTT
TRBV21-1,NA,TRBJ1-4,NA,CASSTYRGTNEKLFF,TGTGCCAGCAGCACCTACAGGGGGACTAATGAAAAACTGTTTTTT
TRBV27,NA,TRBJ1-2,NA,CASSFRVEYGYTF,TGTGCCAGCAGTTTCAGGGTGGAGTATGGCTACACCTTC
TRBV5-1,NA,TRBJ2-3,TRBD2,CASSLLAPTDTQYF,TGCGCCAGCAGCTTACTAGCGCCCACAGATACGCAGTATTTT
TRBV7-2,NA,TRBJ2-3,TRBD2,CASSPSGVGRYTQYF,TGTGCCAGCAGCCCTAGCGGGGTAGGGAGGTATACGCAGTATTTT
TRBV6-5,once,TRBJ2-1,TRBD2,CASSQRTSAHNEQFF,TGTGCCAGCAGCCAACGGACTAGCGCCCACAATGAGCAGTTCTTC
TRBV19,NA,TRBJ2-1,TRBD1,CASSVGTGGKGEQFF,TGTGCCAGTAGTGTAGGGACAGGGGGTAAAGGTGAGCAGTTCTTC
TRBV6-6,NA,TRBJ2-3,TRBD2,CASSIRLAGTDTQYF,TGTGCCAGCAGTATTAGACTAGCGGGCACAGATACGCAGTATTTT
TRBV6-1,NA,TRBJ2-1,NA,CASSDWGRADNEQFF,TGTGCCAGCAGTGATTGGGGCAGGGCGGACAATGAGCAGTTCTTC
TRBV21-1,NA,TRBJ1-5,NA,CASSKRVSNQPQHF,TGTGCCAGCAGCAAGAGGGTCAGCAATCAGCCCCAGCATTTT
TRBV18,NA,TRBJ2-6,TRBD2,CASSPRAGAGANVLTF,TGTGCCAGCTCACCAAGGGCGGGGGCTGGGGCCAACGTCCTGACTTTC
TRBV5-1,NA,TRBJ1-1,TRBD1,CASSLRQGTYMNTEAFF,TGCGCCAGCAGCCTGAGACAGGGAACTTACATGAACACTGAAGCTTTCTTT
TRBV6-5,NA,TRBJ1-2,TRBD1,CASSYSTGGDYGYTF,TGTGCCAGCAGTTACTCGACAGGGGGCGACTATGGCTACACCTTC
TRBV6-5,few,TRBJ2-7,NA,CASSYGPSSYEQYF,TGTGCCAGCAGTTACGGGCCGAGCTCCTACGAGCAGTACTTC
TRBV5-1,NA,TRBJ1-2,TRBD1,CASSFDRGSNYGYTF,TGCGCCAGCAGCTTTGACAGGGGGAGTAACTATGGCTACACCTTC
TRBV19,NA,TRBJ1-4,TRBD1,CASRSSRDRGEKLFF,TGTGCCAGTAGGTCCTCCCGGGACAGGGGAGAAAAACTGTTTTTT
TRBV25-1,NA,TRBJ1-1,NA,CASSPSEVNTEAFF,TGTGCCAGCAGCCCTTCAGAAGTGAACACTGAAGCTTTCTTT
TRBV4-1,NA,TRBJ2-1,NA,CASSQGTRWNEQFF,TGCGCCAGCAGCCAAGGGACCCGGTGGAATGAGCAGTTCTTC
TRBV11-2,NA,TRBJ2-7,NA,CASSSPLQRAYF,TGTGCCAGCAGCTCACCCCTTCAGAGAGCGTACTTC
TRBV28,NA,TRBJ2-3,NA,CASSLWAAATDTQYF,TGTGCCAGCAGTTTATGGGCCGCCGCTACAGATACGCAGTATTTT
TRBV9,NA,TRBJ1-2,TRBD1,CASSFGQGNYGYTF,TGTGCCAGCAGCTTCGGACAGGGAAACTATGGCTACACCTTC
TRBV10-3,NA,TRBJ1-2,NA,CAISESTPGGAYGYTF,TGTGCCATCAGTGAGTCCACCCCCGGGGGAGCCTATGGCTACACCTTC
TRBV14,NA,TRBJ2-5,NA,CASSQGSTQYF,TGTGCCAGCAGCCAAGGTAGCACCCAGTACTTC
TRBV10-1,NA,TRBJ2-2,TRBD1,CASNRDRDTGELFF,TGCGCCAGCAACCGGGACAGGGACACCGGGGAGCTGTTTTTT
TRBV11-2,NA,TRBJ2-1,NA,CASSSPSRGRIKQFF,TGTGCCAGCAGCTCCCCATCTAGGGGGAGAATCAAGCAGTTCTTC
TRBV6-1,NA,TRBJ1-1,TRBD1,CASSTGGNFEAFF,TGTGCCAGCAGTACAGGGGGGAACTTTGAAGCTTTCTTT
TRBV6-1,NA,TRBJ2-5,TRBD1,CASSLQGARETQYF,TGTGCCAGCAGTCTCCAGGGGGCGCGAGAGACCCAGTACTTC
TRBV19,NA,TRBJ2-3,TRBD2,CASRTSGRTDTQYF,TGTGCCAGTAGGACTAGCGGCCGCACAGATACGCAGTATTTT
TRBV6-5,NA,TRBJ1-4,NA,CASSYLTNEKLFF,TGTGCCAGCAGTTATTTGACTAATGAAAAACTGTTTTTT
TRBV4-1,NA,TRBJ1-1,NA,CASIQGLGMNTEAFF,TGCGCCAGCATCCAGGGGTTGGGGATGAACACTGAAGCTTTCTTT
TRBV13,NA,TRBJ2-3,NA,CASSLVVRTDTQYF,TGTGCCAGCAGCTTAGTCGTGAGGACAGATACGCAGTATTTT
TRBV7-6,NA,TRBJ1-4,TRBD1,CASSQTGNGNEKLFF,TGTGCCAGCAGCCAGACAGGGAACGGTAATGAAAAACTGTTTTTT
TRBV10-2,few,TRBJ1-5,NA,CASSESWTYSNQPQHF,TGCGCCAGCAGTGAGTCGTGGACTTATAGCAATCAGCCCCAGCATTTT
TRBV7-3,once,TRBJ2-1,NA,CASSARVYNEQFF,TGTGCCAGCAGCGCGCGAGTCTACAATGAGCAGTTCTTC
TRBV7-2,NA,TRBJ2-3,NA,CASSFGGATDTQYF,TGTGCCAGCAGCTTCGGCGGTGCCACAGATACGCAGTATTTT